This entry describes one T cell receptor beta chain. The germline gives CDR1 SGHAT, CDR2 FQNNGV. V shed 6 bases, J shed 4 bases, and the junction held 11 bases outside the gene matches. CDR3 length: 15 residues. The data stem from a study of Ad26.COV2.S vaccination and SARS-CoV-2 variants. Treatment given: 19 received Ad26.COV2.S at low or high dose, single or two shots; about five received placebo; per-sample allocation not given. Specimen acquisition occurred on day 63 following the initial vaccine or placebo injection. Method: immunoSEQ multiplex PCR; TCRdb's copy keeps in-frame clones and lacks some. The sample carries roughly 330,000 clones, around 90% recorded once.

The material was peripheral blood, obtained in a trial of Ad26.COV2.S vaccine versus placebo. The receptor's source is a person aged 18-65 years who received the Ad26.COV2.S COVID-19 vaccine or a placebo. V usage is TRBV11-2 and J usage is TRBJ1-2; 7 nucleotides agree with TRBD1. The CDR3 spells CASRTPGQRAYGYTF. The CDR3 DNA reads TGTGCCAGCAGAACCCCGGGACAGAGGGCCTATGGCTACACCTTC. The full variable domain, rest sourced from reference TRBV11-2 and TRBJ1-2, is EAGVAQSPRYKIIEKRQSVAFWCNPISGHATLYWYQQILGQGPKLLIQFQNNGVVDDSQLPKDRFSAERLKGVDSTLKIQPAKLEDSAVYLCASRTPGQRAYGYTFGSGTRLTVV.